This passage covers 29 T cell receptor beta chains from one sample sequenced in a study of shared clonotypes between healthy human individuals (dated by TCRdb to 2020 to 2022). Receptor libraries were prepared by the immunoSEQ multiplex PCR assay. TCRdb's version of the immuneACCESS table is confined to in-frame rearrangements and falls short of the full clone set. An unresolved V gene accounts for under half of the shortfall where checked; the remainder is of unknown origin. For this sample there are about 2 million clones; 85% to 95% appear just once. The top ten clones comprise around 0.13% of the sample. Sequencing used naive CD4+ T cells sorted from blood. The cell subset or site label on this specimen signifies: CD45RA+ positively selected. These receptors came from a young man in good health.

The chain employs TRBV28 and TRBJ1-2; no definite D call. V gave up 6 bases and J gave up 6 bases, with 17 bases separating them. The CDR3 totals 14 residues. CDR1 is MDHEN and CDR2 is SYDVKM in the germline V gene. The CDR3 DNA reads TGTGCCAGCAGAGGCAGACTGGGTGACAATGGCTACACCTTC. Its protein is CASRGRLGDNGYTF.

The gene calls are TRBV20-1 and TRBJ1-1; D gene ambiguous. The CDR3 is made up of 8 amino acids. Germline CDR1 and CDR2: DFQATT and SNEGSKA (reference sequence). Trimming cost V 7 bases and J 11 bases, with 8 bases left between them. The CDR3 DNA reads TGCAGTGTTATGAGGGCTTTCTTT. It translates to CSVMRAFF.

This sequence joins TRBV2 and TRBJ1-6; D call uncertain. Germline V gene data show CDR1 as SNHLY and CDR2 as FYNNEI. This CDR3 has 16 residues. V was pared by 4 bases and J by 0 bases, with 10 bases between. This chain's CDR3 is CASSVDGSSYNSPLHF. CDR3 bases: TGTGCCAGCAGTGTAGACGGGAGCTCCTATAATTCACCCCTCCACTTT.

The gene calls are TRBV5-1 and TRBJ1-2; D perhaps matches TRBD1 (5 bases). Trimming left V 4 bases short and J 3 bases short, with 10 bases between. The germline gives CDR1 SGHRS, CDR2 YFSETQ. The CDR3 contains 13 residues. The CDR3 here is CASSPDSHYGYTF. Written as DNA, the CDR3 is TGCGCCAGCAGCCCCGACAGCCACTATGGCTACACCTTC.

The chain links TRBV27 to TRBJ2-3; a weak D match, TRBD1 (6 bases). Germline CDR1 reads MNHEY; CDR2 reads SMNVEV (reference sequence). The CDR3 is 14 residues long. The V end lost 4 bases, the J end lost 1 base, and 9 bases lay between the germline ends. The CDR3 here is CASSSWTGTDTQYF. DNA for the CDR3: TGTGCCAGCAGTTCGTGGACAGGCACAGATACGCAGTATTTT.

The rearrangement links TRBV4-3 to TRBJ1-4; possibly TRBD1 for D (5 bases). Germline-derived CDR1 and CDR2 are LGHNA and YSLEER. V was clipped by 0 bases and J by 5 bases, with 10 bases between them. The CDR3 contains 15 residues. CDR3 protein: CASSQDQRGNEKLFF. CDR3 nucleotides: TGCGCCAGCAGCCAAGATCAACGGGGGAATGAAAAACTGTTTTTT.

This clone was seen a single time. V usage is TRBV13 and J usage is TRBJ2-1, with 7 bases fitting TRBD2. Germline CDR1 PRHDT, CDR2 FYEKMQ (reference sequence). J was trimmed by 4 bases and V by 11 bases; bases with no gene match: 11. The CDR3 has 14 residues. CDR3 amino acids: CARTPRGGYNEQFF. The CDR3 coding sequence is TGTGCCCGCACCCCGCGCGGGGGATACAATGAGCAGTTCTTC.

The CDR3 reads CASTVGISGRPYEQYF. The DNA for the CDR3 is TGTGCCAGCACCGTGGGGATTAGCGGAAGACCCTACGAGCAGTACTTC. The rearrangement links TRBV5-6 to TRBJ2-7, with D possibly being TRBD2 (6 bases). The V and J ends lost 6 bases and 2 bases respectively, with 21 bases between them. The CDR3 is 16 residues long. Germline V gene data show CDR1 as SGHDT and CDR2 as YYEEEE.

The chain couples TRBV12-5 to TRBJ2-1; 8 bases map to TRBD2. The CDR3 length is 15 residues. V trimming: 0 bases; J trimming: 5 bases; junction bases outside the gene matches: 3. Germline V gives CDR1 LGHNT, CDR2 FRNRAP. This CDR3 is CASGLVLAVHNEQFF. CDR3 nucleotides: TGTGCTAGTGGTTTGGTACTAGCGGTCCACAATGAGCAGTTCTTC. Together with reference TRBV12-5 and TRBJ2-1, the CDR3 gives the full variable domain: DARVTQTPRHKVTEMGQEVTMRCQPILGHNTVFWYRQTMMQGLELLAYFRNRAPLDDSGMPKDRFSAEMPDATLATLKIQPSEPRDSAVYFCASGLVLAVHNEQFFGPGTRLTVL.

V is TRBV30 and J is TRBJ1-5; TRBD1 might be the D (5 bases). Trimming pared 3 bases from V and 0 bases from J, leaving 9 bases between. Germline V CDR1 and CDR2: GTSNPN, SVGIG (reference sequence). The length of the CDR3 is 14 residues. The CDR3 DNA reads as TGTGCCTGGAGGGAGAGGGGTAGCAATCAGCCCCAGCATTTT. Translation: CAWRERGSNQPQHF.

This clone appeared once. In the same sample, other DNA sequences code for this CDR3. This chain uses TRBV11-2 with TRBJ2-7; TRBD2 aligns across 9 bases. Unmatched junction bases numbered 4, after V lost 5 bases and J lost 2 bases. Germline V gene data show CDR1 as SGHAT and CDR2 as FQNNGV. CDR3 length equals 14 residues. The CDR3 protein is CASSPGLAAYEQYF. Here the CDR3 DNA reads TGTGCCAGCAGCCCGGGACTAGCCGCCTACGAGCAGTACTTC.

The chain recombines TRBV7-2 with TRBJ2-7; unclear D gene. The germline CDR1 and CDR2 sequences are SGHTA and FQGNSA. This CDR3 spans 16 amino acids. The V and J ends lost 1 base and 1 base respectively, with 14 bases between them. The CDR3 coding sequence is TGTGCCAGCAGCTTAGTAGTAAATACTCCATCCTACGAGCAGTACTTC. It translates to CASSLVVNTPSYEQYF.

This clone appeared once. The chain recombines TRBV4-3 with TRBJ2-7; D gene unclear. V lost 0 bases, J lost 3 bases, and 12 bases lay in between. Germline assignment: CDR1 LGHNA and CDR2 YSLEER. The CDR3 has 15 residues. CDR3 sequence reads: CASSQDLSSSYEQYF. DNA for the CDR3: TGCGCCAGCAGCCAAGATCTAAGCAGTAGCTACGAGCAGTACTTC.

V usage is TRBV7-2 and J usage is TRBJ1-3; D unresolved. The CDR3 runs 14 residues. Trimming took 1 base from V and 0 from J, leaving 4 bases between them. In germline, CDR1 is SGHTA, CDR2 FQGNSA. DNA for the CDR3: TGTGCCAGCAGCTTAGACTTCTCTGGAAACACCATATATTTT. This gives the protein CASSLDFSGNTIYF.

V gene TRBV10-3 combines with J gene TRBJ2-3; 10 positions match TRBD1. The CDR3 extends over 15 amino acids. Per germline, CDR1 ENHRY and CDR2 SYGVKD. Trimming removed 10 bases from V and 0 bases from J; junction bases left unmatched: 7. CDR3 residues: CATRGQGSSTDTQYF. The CDR3 DNA follows: TGTGCCACGCGGGGACAGGGGTCCAGCACAGATACGCAGTATTTT.

To note about this clone: Other nucleotide sequences from this sample produce the same CDR3. J is TRBJ2-7 and V is TRBV5-5, with D perhaps TRBD1 (5 bases). The germline CDR1 and CDR2 sequences are SGHKS and YYEKEE (reference sequence). The CDR3 has 14 amino acids. V lost 0 bases and J lost 4, with 11 bases in between. The CDR3 DNA reads TGTGCCAGCAGCTTGGTAGGGGTCCCTTACGAGCAGTACTTC. It translates to CASSLVGVPYEQYF.

The sample holds a few counts of this clone. The chain couples TRBV30 to TRBJ1-1; TRBD1 might be the D (6 bases). The CDR3 runs 12 residues. CDR1 GTSNPN and CDR2 SVGIG come from the germline V gene (reference sequence). Deletions cut 5 bases from V and 5 bases from J, with 12 bases between. The CDR3 spells CAWDRLRTEAFF. CDR3 coding DNA: TGTGCCTGGGACAGGCTGCGGACTGAAGCTTTCTTT.

The gene calls are TRBV5-3 and TRBJ2-7, with a tentative D call TRBD1 (6 bases). TRBV5-3 is annotated as an ORF whose role is uncertain. The CDR3 contains 15 residues. V gave up 6 bases and J gave up 3 bases, with 19 bases separating them. The CDR3 protein is CARIPNRDRYYEQYF. The CDR3 DNA follows: TGTGCCAGAATTCCAAACAGGGACCGTTACTACGAGCAGTACTTC.

In its sample, this clone was seen once. The chain recombines TRBV27 with TRBJ2-7; 7 bases map to TRBD1. There are 14 residues in the CDR3. CDR1 is MNHEY and CDR2 is SMNVEV in the germline V gene (reference sequence). With V trimmed by 8 bases and J by 3 bases, 10 bases remained unmatched. CDR3 in amino acids: CASSRQGFGYEQYF. The CDR3 region has the DNA TGTGCCAGCTCAAGACAGGGATTTGGCTACGAGCAGTACTTC.

With respect to this clone: This sample also contains other DNA sequences that code for the same CDR3. V is TRBV18 and J is TRBJ1-4; D is ambiguous. Deletions cut 3 bases from V and 4 bases from J, with 3 bases between. The CDR3 has 12 amino acids. Germline lookup yields CDR1 KGHSH and CDR2 LQKENI. Written as DNA, the CDR3 is TGTGCCAGCTCACCCCTTAATGAAAAACTGTTTTTT. It translates to CASSPLNEKLFF. Full variable domain (rest looked up from reference TRBV18 and TRBJ1-4): NAGVMQNPRHLVRRRGQEARLRCSPMKGHSHVYWYRQLPEEGLKFMVYLQKENIIDESGMPKERFSAEFPKEGPSILRIQQVVRGDSAAYFCASSPLNEKLFFGSGTQLSVL.

V and J are TRBV14 and TRBJ2-3, with a weak D call TRBD1 (6 bases). The CDR3 runs 14 residues. Trimming took off 2 bases at V and 6 bases at J, with 12 bases between the two ends. CDR1 is SGHDN, CDR2 FVKESK, per germline. CDR3 region: CASSQLGGQDTQYF. In DNA form, the CDR3 reads TGTGCCAGCAGCCAACTGGGTGGACAGGATACGCAGTATTTT. The full variable domain, with the rest looked up from reference TRBV14 and TRBJ2-3, is EAGVTQFPSHSVIEKGQTVTLRCDPISGHDNLYWYRRVMGKEIKFLLHFVKESKQDESGMPNNRFLAERTGGTYSTLKVQPAELEDSGVYFCASSQLGGQDTQYFGPGTRLTVL.

The V call is TRBV7-2, the J call TRBJ2-7; 9 nucleotides line up with TRBD2. From germline, CDR1 is SGHTA and CDR2 FQGNSA. The V segment lost 3 bases and the J segment 6 bases; nucleotides outside the gene matches: 6. This CDR3 comprises 14 residues. The CDR3, as DNA: TGTGCCAGCAGCTTGGGCGGGAGGGCCGGCGAGCAGTACTTC. This sequence encodes CASSLGGRAGEQYF.

The chain joins TRBV9 to TRBJ2-2, with D possibly TRBD1 on 6 matching bases. CDR1 is SGDLS and CDR2 is YYNGEE in the germline V gene. The CDR3 has 15 residues. Trimming stripped 5 bases from V and 0 bases from J, with 11 bases between. The CDR3 sequence: CASRGRTANTGELFF. As DNA, the CDR3 is TGTGCCAGCAGGGGACGGACAGCGAACACCGGGGAGCTGTTTTTT. The complete variable domain, with remaining parts taken from reference TRBV9 and TRBJ2-2, reads DSGVTQTPKHLITATGQRVTLRCSPRSGDLSVYWYQQSLDQGLQFLIQYYNGEERAKGNILERFSAQQFPDLHSELNLSSLELGDSALYFCASRGRTANTGELFFGEGSRLTVL.

This clone was detected only once. The rearrangement joins TRBV5-1 to TRBJ2-2; 8 nucleotides match TRBD1. J was trimmed by 2 bases and V by 6 bases; bases with no gene match: 9. CDR1 and CDR2 from the germline V gene are SGHRS and YFSETQ. The CDR3 length is 16 residues. The CDR3 sequence: CASTLTGQANTGELFF. The DNA of the CDR3 is TGCGCCAGCACCCTCACGGGACAGGCTAACACCGGGGAGCTGTTTTTT.

This chain links TRBV2 with TRBJ1-5; D unresolved. Germline-derived CDR1 and CDR2 are SNHLY and FYNNEI. V was pared by 7 bases and J by 1 base, with 8 bases between. The CDR3 totals 13 residues. This chain's CDR3 is CASKGGSNQPQHF. DNA for the CDR3: TGTGCCAGCAAGGGTGGGAGCAATCAGCCCCAGCATTTT.

The rearrangement links TRBV18 to TRBJ1-5; no firm D call. Trimming shortened V by 4 bases and J by 3 bases, and 7 bases separated the two germline ends. From germline, CDR1 is KGHSH and CDR2 LQKENI. The CDR3 totals 13 residues. In DNA, the CDR3 is TGTGCCAGCTCACGGGAGAACAATCAGCCCCAGCATTTT. It codes for CASSRENNQPQHF. Combining the CDR3 with reference TRBV18 and TRBJ1-5 gives the whole variable domain NAGVMQNPRHLVRRRGQEARLRCSPMKGHSHVYWYRQLPEEGLKFMVYLQKENIIDESGMPKERFSAEFPKEGPSILRIQQVVRGDSAAYFCASSRENNQPQHFGDGTRLSIL.

The genes are TRBV6-5 and TRBJ2-5; weak D call: TRBD1 (6 bases). The CDR3 extends over 14 amino acids. Trimming took off 2 bases at V and 4 bases at J, with 11 bases between the two ends. Germline CDR1 and CDR2: MNHEY and SVGAGI. CDR3 in amino acids: CASSYGVQGETQYF. Written as DNA, the CDR3 is TGTGCCAGCAGTTACGGAGTACAGGGAGAGACCCAGTACTTC.

This chain uses TRBV21-1 with TRBJ2-1; the D segment call TRBD2 is taken from the table without a DNA check. TRBV21-1 is a recognized pseudogene. CDR3 size: 20 residues. DNA of the CDR3: TGTGCCAGCTGCAAAGCGTTAGGTAGCGGGAGGGCGAACTCCTACAATGAGCAGTTCTTC. It encodes CASCKALGSGRANSYNEQFF.

Details on this clone: The same CDR3 is also encoded by other DNA sequences in this sample. The J gene is TRBJ1-4, the V gene TRBV4-1, with D perhaps TRBD1 (5 bases). Germline CDR1 reads MGHRA; CDR2 reads YSYEKL. V was cut by 2 bases and J by 6 bases, with 7 bases left in between. The CDR3 totals 13 residues. CDR3 amino acids: CASSQTGDEKLFF. DNA of the CDR3: TGCGCCAGCAGCCAAACAGGTGATGAAAAACTGTTTTTT.